The 5 T cell receptor beta chains below come from one sample, sequenced in a study of CD8+ T cells in alopecia areata. Sequencing relied on a cDNA template that was reverse transcribed from extracted RNA. Using immunoSEQ multiplex PCR, the repertoire was profiled, and TCRdb retains in-frame clones only, with some absent. The sample contains 200,000 or so clones, around 50% of which appear only once. Source material: CD8+ T cells sorted from blood. These receptor sequences come from a human donor in good health.

This clone has a handful of counts. The CDR3: CASSWGPLGKGEQETQYF. CDR3 coding DNA: TGTGCCAGCAGCTGGGGTCCCCTGGGGAAAGGAGAGCAAGAGACCCAGTACTTC. The chain employs TRBV7-6 and TRBJ2-5; the D is unclear. The CDR3 has 18 residues. The germline V gene has CDR1 SGHVS and CDR2 FNYEAQ. Between the trimmed V and J ends, which lost 4 bases and 2 bases, there was a span of 23 bases.

The V gene is TRBV27, the J gene TRBJ1-2; no firm D call. Germline assignment: CDR1 MNHEY and CDR2 SMNVEV (reference sequence). V gave up 2 bases and J gave up 7 bases, with 11 bases separating them. The length of the CDR3 is 13 residues. This CDR3 is CASSLGRTAGYTF. In DNA, the CDR3 is TGTGCCAGCAGTTTAGGCCGGACCGCTGGCTACACCTTC.

This clone was detected many times. The CDR3 nucleotides are TGTGCCAGCAGCTCCTTGGATGAGCAGTTCTTC. Protein sequence: CASSSLDEQFF. The chain uses TRBV7-9 and TRBJ2-1; unclear D gene. The CDR3 length is 11 residues. Between the trimmed V and J ends, which lost 4 bases and 8 bases, there was a span of 6 bases. Germline CDR1 reads SEHNR; CDR2 reads FQNEAQ (reference sequence).

This chain links TRBV13 with TRBJ2-7; TRBD2 might be the D (5 bases). The V end was cut by 5 bases, the J end by 2 bases, with 16 bases between. Germline lookup yields CDR1 PRHDT and CDR2 FYEKMQ (reference sequence). The length of the CDR3 is 15 residues. The CDR3 bases are TGTGCCAGCAGCAAGCCGCCTAGAGGGCCCTACGAGCAGTACTTC. Its protein is CASSKPPRGPYEQYF.

This chain links TRBV5-1 with TRBJ1-1, with 11 positions matching TRBD1. The germline CDR1 and CDR2 sequences are SGHRS and YFSETQ. The length of the CDR3 is 16 residues. The V gene end was trimmed by 4 bases and the J gene end by 2 bases; junction bases not matched to a gene: 7. The CDR3, as DNA: TGCGCCAGCAGCCCCGGGACAGGGGGGATCAACACTGAAGCTTTCTTT. Amino acid sequence: CASSPGTGGINTEAFF.